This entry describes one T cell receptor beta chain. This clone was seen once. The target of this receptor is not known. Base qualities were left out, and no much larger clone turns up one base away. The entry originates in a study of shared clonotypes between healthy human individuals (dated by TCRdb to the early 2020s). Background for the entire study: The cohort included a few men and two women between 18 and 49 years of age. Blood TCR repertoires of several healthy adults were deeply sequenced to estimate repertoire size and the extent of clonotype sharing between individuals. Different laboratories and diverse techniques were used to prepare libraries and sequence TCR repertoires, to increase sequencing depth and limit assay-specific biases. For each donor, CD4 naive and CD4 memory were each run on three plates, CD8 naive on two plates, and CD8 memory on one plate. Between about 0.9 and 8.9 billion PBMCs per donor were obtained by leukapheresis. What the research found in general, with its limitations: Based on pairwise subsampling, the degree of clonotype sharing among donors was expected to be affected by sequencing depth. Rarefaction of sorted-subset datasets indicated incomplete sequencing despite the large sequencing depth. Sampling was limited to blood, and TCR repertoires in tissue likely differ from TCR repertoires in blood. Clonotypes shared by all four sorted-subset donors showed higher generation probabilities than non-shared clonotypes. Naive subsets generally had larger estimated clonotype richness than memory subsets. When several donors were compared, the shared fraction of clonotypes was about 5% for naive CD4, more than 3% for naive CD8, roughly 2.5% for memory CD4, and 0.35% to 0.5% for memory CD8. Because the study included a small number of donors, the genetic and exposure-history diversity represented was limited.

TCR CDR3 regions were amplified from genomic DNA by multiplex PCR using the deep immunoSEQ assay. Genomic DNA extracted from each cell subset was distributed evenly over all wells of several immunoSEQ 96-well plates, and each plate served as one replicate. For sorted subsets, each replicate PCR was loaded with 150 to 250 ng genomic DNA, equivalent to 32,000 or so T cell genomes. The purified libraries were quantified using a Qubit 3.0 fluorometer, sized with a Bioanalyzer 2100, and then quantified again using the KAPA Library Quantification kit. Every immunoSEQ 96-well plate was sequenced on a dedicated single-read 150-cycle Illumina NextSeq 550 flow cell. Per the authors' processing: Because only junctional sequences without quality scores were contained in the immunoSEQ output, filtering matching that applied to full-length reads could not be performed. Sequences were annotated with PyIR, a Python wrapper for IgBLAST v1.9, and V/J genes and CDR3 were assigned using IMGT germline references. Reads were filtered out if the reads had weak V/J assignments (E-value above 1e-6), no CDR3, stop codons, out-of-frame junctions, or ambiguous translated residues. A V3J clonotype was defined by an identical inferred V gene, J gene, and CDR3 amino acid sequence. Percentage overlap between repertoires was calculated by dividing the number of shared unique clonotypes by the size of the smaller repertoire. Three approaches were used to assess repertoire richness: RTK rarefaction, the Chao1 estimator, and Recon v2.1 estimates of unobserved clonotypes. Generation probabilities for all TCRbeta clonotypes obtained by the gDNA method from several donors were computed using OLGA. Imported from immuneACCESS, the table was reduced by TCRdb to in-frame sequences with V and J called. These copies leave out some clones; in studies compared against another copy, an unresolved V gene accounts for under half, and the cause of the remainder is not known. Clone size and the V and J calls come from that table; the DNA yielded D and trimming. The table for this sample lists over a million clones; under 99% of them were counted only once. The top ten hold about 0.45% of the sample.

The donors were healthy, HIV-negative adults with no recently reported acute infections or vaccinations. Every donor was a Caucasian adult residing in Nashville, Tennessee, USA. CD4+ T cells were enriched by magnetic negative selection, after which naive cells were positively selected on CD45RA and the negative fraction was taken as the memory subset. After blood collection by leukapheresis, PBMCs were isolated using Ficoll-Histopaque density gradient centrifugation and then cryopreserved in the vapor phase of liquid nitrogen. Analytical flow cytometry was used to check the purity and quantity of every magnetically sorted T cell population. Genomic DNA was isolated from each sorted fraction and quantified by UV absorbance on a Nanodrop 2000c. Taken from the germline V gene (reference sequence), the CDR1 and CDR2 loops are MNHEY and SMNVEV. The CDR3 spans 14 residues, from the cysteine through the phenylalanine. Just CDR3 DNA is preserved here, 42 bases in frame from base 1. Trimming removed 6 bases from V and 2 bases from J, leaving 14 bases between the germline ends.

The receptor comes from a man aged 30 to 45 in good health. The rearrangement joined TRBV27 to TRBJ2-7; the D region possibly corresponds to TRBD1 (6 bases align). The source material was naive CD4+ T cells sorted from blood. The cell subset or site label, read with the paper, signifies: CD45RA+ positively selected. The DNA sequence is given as TGTGCCAGCAGCCCTTGGGACACTACCTACGAGCAGTACTTC. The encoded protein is CASSPWDTTYEQYF.